The clone carrying this T cell receptor beta chain was counted between two and nine times. Its antigen is as yet unknown. One entry per CDR3 protein results from TCRdb running MiXCR on the reads. Among 700,000 to 950,000 distinct CDR3 sequences, about 30% were seen once, and the ten largest hold 9.5% to 15%. Germline V lookup: CDR1 SGHTA, CDR2 FQGNSA. V lost 5 bases and J lost 0; bases outside the gene matches: 11. CDR3 length: 18 amino acids. This entry is derived from a study of T cell repertoires in cytomegalovirus infection. Study outcomes and limitations: In two of eight donors, the top clonotype was HLA-C-restricted CMV-specific.

The sequencing here drew on cultured CD8+ T cells from PBMCs, taken from culture after CMV antigen stimulation. This chain links TRBV7-2 with TRBJ2-2; 8 bases align to TRBD2. The TCR sequence derives from a human donor in good health (CMV status not recorded). Some clones in this sample may be carry-over from other donors' samples. The CDR3 DNA reads as TGTGCCAGCAGCCGCGGACGGAGACTAGCGACGAACACCGGGGAGCTGTTTTTT. Translation: CASSRGRRLATNTGELFF.